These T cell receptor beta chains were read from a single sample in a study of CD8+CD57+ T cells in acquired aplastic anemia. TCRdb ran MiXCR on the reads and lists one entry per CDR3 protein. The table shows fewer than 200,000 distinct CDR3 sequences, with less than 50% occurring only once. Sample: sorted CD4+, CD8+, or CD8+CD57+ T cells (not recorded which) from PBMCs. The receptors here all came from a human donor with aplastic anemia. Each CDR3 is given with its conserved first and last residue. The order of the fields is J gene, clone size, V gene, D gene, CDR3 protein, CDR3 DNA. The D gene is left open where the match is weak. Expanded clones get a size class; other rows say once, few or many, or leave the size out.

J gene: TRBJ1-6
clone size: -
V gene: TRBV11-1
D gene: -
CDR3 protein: CASSPFMGSSYNSPLHF
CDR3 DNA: TGTGCCAGCAGCCCTTTCATGGGGAGCTCCTATAATTCACCCCTCCACTTT

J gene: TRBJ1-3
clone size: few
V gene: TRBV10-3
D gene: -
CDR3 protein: CAIRGEGDNTIYF
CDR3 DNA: TGTGCCATCAGGGGAGAAGGGGACAACACCATATATTTT

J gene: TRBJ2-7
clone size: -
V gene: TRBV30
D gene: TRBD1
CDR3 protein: CAWSPRTGPYEQYF
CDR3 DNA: TGTGCCTGGAGTCCTAGGACAGGGCCCTACGAGCAGTACTTC

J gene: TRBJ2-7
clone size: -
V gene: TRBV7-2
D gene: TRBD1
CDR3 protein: CASSWTGYEQYF
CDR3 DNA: TGTGCCAGCAGTTGGACAGGTTACGAGCAGTACTTC

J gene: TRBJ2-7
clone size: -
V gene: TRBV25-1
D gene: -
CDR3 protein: CASSESGGGEQYF
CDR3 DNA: TGTGCCAGCAGTGAATCTGGAGGGGGGGAGCAGTACTTC

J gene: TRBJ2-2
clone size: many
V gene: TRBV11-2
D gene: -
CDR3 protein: CASSLDSGRANTGELFF
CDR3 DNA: TGTGCCAGCAGCTTAGACTCGGGGCGCGCGAACACCGGGGAGCTGTTTTTT

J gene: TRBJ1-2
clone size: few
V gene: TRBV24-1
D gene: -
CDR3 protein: CATSDPSWPNYGYTF
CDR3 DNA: TGTGCCACCAGTGATCCCTCCTGGCCAAACTATGGCTACACCTTC

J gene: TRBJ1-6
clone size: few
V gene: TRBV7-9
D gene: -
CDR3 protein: CASSPGTGSPLHF
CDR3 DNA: TGTGCCAGCAGCCCAGGGACGGGGTCACCCCTCCACTTT

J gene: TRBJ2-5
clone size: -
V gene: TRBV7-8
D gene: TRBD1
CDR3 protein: CASNFRGNQETQYF
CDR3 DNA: TGTGCCAGCAATTTCAGGGGGAACCAAGAGACCCAGTACTTC

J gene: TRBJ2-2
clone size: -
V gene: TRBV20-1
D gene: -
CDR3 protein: CSARDGGELFF
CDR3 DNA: TGCAGTGCTAGAGACGGCGGGGAGCTGTTTTTT

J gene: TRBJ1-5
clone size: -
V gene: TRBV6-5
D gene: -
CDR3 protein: CASSYGQAYSNQPQHF
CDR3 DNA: TGTGCCAGCAGTTACGGGCAGGCCTATAGCAATCAGCCCCAGCATTTT

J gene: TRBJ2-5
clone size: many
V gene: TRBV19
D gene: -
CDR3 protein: CASSSQETQYF
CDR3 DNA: TGTGCCAGTAGTTCTCAAGAGACCCAGTACTTC

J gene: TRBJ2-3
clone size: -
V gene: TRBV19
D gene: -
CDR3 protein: CASSVKLGTGTDTQYF
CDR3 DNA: TGTGCCAGTAGTGTGAAATTGGGGACTGGCACAGATACGCAGTATTTT

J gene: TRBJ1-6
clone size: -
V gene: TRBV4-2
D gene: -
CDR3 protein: CASNQNVGTSYNTPLHF
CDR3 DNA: TGTGCCAGCAACCAGAACGTGGGGACCAGCTATAATACACCCCTCCACTTT

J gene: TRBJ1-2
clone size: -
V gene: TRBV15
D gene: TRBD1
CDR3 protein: CATGRARTGNYGYTF
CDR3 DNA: TGTGCCACCGGCAGGGCGAGGACAGGGAACTATGGCTACACCTTC

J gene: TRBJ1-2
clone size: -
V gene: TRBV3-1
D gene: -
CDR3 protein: CASSMTENYGYTF
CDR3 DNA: TGTGCCAGCAGCATGACAGAGAACTATGGCTACACCTTC

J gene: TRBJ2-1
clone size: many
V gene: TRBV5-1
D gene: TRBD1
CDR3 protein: CASRPGTVYNEQFF
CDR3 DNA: TGCGCCAGCAGGCCAGGGACAGTCTACAATGAGCAGTTCTTC

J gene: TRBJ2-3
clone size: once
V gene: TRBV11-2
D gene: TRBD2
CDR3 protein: CASSPAGGSTDTQYF
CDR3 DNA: TGTGCCAGCAGCCCGGCGGGGGGTTCGACAGATACGCAGTATTTT

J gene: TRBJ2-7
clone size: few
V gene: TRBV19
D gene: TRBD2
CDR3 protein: CASSPSGRSSYEQYF
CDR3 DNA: TGTGCCAGTAGTCCCAGCGGGAGATCCTCCTACGAGCAGTACTTC